A single T cell receptor beta chain is shown here with its context. Its antigen is not identified. The data are from a study of cytomegalovirus exposure and HLA in healthy donors. Overall study results and limits: Researchers left out some V segments, among them TRBV6-2 and TRBV6-3, as indistinguishable. According to an earlier analysis, most TCR beta V segments yielded productive rearrangements about 90% or about 30% of the time.

Every donor was a healthy person donating bone marrow. In the PCR, 60 Vbeta and 13 Jbeta primers were used. Repertoires were generated with immunoSEQ multiplex PCR, while TCRdb's copy carries only in-frame clones and drops some. The repertoire includes about 210,000 clones, 75% to 90% of them detected once, and around 0.3% sits in the top ten. CDR3 length equals 13 residues. CDR1 and CDR2 from the germline V gene are MDHEN and SYDVKM. Trimming pared 5 bases from V and 7 bases from J, leaving 12 bases between. The chain links TRBV28 to TRBJ1-5; tentatively, D is TRBD1 (5 bases). The clonotype was recovered from a woman in her twenties or thirties in good health and CMV-seronegative. The sample consisted of PBMCs. Here the CDR3 DNA reads TGTGCCAGCAGTCGAGGGACTAACCAGCCCCAGCATTTT. Residues: CASSRGTNQPQHF.